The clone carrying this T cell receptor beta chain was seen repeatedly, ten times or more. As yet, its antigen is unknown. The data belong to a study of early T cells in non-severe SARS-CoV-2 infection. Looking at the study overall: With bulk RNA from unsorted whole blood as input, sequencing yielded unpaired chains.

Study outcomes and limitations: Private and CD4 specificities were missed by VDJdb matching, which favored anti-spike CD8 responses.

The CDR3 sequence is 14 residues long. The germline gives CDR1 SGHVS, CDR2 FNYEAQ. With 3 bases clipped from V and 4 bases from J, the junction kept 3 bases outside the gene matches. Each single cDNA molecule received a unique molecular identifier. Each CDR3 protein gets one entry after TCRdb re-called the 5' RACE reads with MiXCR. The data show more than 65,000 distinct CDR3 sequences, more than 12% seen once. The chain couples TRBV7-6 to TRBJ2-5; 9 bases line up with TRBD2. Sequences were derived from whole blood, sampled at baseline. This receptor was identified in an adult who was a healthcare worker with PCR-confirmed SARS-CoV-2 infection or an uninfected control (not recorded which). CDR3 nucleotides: TGTGCCAGCAGCTTTAATAGCGGGGGAGAGACCCAGTACTTC. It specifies CASSFNSGGETQYF.